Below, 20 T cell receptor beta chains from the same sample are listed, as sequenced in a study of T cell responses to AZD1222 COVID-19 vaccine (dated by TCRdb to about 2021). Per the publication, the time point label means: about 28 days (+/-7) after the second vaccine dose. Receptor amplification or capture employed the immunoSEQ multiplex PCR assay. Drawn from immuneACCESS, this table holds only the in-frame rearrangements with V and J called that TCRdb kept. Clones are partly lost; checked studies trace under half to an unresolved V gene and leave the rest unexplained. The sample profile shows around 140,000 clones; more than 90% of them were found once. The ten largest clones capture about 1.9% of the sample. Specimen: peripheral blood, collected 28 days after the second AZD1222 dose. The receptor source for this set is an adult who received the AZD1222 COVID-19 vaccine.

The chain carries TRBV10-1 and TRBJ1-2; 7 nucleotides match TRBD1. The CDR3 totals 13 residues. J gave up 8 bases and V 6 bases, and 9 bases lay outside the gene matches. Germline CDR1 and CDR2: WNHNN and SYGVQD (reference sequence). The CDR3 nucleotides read TGCGCCAGCAGCGACAGACAGGGATTGGGCTACACCTTC. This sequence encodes CASSDRQGLGYTF.

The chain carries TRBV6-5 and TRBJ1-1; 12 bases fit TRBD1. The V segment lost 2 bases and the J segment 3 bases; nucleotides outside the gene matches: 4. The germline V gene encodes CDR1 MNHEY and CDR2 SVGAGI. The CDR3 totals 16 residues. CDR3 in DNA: TGTGCCAGCAGTTACGGGACAGGGGGCGGGTACACTGAAGCTTTCTTT. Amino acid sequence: CASSYGTGGGYTEAFF.

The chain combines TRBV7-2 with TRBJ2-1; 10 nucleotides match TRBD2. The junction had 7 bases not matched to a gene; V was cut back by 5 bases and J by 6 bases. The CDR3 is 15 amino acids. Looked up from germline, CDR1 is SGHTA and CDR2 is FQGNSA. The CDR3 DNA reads TGTGCCAGCAGCCCCCCCGGGACTAGCGCCAATGAGCAGTTCTTC. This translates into CASSPPGTSANEQFF.

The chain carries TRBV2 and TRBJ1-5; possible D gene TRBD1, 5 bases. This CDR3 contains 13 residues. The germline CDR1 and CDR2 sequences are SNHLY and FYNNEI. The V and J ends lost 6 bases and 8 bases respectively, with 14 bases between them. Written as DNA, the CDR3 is TGTGCCAGCAGGGGGGGACGAGCGGAGCCCCAGCATTTT. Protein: CASRGGRAEPQHF.

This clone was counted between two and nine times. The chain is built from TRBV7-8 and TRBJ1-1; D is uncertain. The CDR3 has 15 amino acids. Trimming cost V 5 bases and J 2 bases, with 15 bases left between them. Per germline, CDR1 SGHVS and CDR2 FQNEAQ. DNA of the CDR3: TGTGCCAGCAGCACTACCCGTGGGGTAAACACTGAAGCTTTCTTT. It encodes CASSTTRGVNTEAFF. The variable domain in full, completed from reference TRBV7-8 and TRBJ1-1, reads GAGVSQSPRYKVAKRGQDVALRCDPISGHVSLFWYQQALGQGPEFLTYFQNEAQLDKSGLPSDRFFAERPEGSVSTLKIQRTQQEDSAVYLCASSTTRGVNTEAFFGQGTRLTVV.

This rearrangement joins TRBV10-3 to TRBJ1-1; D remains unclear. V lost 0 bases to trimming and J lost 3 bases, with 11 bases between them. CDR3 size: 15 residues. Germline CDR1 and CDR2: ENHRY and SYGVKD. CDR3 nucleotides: TGTGCCATCAGTGAGTCGAGGTTGAGGCACACTGAAGCTTTCTTT. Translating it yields CAISESRLRHTEAFF.

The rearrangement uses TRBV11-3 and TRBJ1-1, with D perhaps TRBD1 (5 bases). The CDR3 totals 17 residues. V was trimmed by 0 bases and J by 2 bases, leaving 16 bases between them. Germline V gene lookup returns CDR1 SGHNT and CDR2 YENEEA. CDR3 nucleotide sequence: TGTGCCAGCAGCTTAGAATGGGGCAGCACTACTAACACTGAAGCTTTCTTT. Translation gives CASSLEWGSTTNTEAFF.

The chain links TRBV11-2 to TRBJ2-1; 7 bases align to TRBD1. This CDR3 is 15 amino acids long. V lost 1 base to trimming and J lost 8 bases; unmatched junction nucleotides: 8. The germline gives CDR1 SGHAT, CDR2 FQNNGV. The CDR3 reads CASSLGTTGEHEQFF. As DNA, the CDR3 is TGTGCCAGCAGCTTAGGGACCACAGGGGAACATGAGCAGTTCTTC.

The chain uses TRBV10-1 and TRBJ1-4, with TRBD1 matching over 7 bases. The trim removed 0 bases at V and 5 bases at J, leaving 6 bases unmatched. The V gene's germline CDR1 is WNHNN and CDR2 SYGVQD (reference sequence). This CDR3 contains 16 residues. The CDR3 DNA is TGCGCCAGCAGTGAGTCCGACGGGACAGAGAATGAAAAACTGTTTTTT. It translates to CASSESDGTENEKLFF.

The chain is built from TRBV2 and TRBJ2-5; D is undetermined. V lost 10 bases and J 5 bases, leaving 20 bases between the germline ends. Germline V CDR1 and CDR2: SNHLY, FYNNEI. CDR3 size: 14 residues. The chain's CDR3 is CANYAEYARETQYF. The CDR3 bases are TGTGCCAACTACGCCGAATACGCTCGGGAGACCCAGTACTTC.

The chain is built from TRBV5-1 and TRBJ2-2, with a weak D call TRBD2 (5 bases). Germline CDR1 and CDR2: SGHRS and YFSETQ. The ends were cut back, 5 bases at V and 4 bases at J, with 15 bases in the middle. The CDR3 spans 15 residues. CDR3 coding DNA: TGCGCCAGCAGGCCGGACGGACTCCTCACCGGGGAGCTGTTTTTT. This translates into CASRPDGLLTGELFF.

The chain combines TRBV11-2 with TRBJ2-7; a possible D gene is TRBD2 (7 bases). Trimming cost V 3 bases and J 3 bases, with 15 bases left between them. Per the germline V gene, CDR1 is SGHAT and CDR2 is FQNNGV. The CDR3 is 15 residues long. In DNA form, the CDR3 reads TGTGCCAGCAGCTTGGTTGCGGGGGCCCACTACGAGCAGTACTTC. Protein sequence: CASSLVAGAHYEQYF.

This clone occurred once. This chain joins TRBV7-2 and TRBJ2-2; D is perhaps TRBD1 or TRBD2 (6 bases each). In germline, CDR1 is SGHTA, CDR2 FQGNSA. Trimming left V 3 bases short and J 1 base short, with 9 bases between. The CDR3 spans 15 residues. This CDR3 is CASSFAGQNTGELFF. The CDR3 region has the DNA TGTGCCAGCAGCTTTGCGGGACAGAACACCGGGGAGCTGTTTTTT.

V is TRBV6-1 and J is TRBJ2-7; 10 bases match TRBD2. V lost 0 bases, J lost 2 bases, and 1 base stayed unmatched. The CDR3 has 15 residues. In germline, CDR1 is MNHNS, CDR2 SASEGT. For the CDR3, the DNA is TGTGCCAGCAGTGAAGCCCTAGCGGGGGCCTACGAGCAGTACGTC. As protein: CASSEALAGAYEQYV.

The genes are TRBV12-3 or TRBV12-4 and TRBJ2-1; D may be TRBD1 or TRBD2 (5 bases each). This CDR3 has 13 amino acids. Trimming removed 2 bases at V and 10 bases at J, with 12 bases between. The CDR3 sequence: CASSLRSGDEQFF. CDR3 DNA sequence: TGTGCCAGCAGTTTAAGGTCCGGGGACGAGCAGTTCTTC.

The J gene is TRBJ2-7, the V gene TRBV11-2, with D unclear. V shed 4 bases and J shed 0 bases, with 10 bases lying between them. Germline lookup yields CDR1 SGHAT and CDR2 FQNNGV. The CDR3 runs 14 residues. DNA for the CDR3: TGTGCCAGCAGCTCCTTACAAAGCTCCTACGAGCAGTACGTC. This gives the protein CASSSLQSSYEQYV.

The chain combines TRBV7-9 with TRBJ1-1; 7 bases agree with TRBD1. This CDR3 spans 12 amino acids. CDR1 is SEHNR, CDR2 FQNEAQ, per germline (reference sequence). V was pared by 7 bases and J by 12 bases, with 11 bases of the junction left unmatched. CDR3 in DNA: TGTGCCAGCAAAGGACAGGAGTCGAAAACTTTCTTT. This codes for CASKGQESKTFF.

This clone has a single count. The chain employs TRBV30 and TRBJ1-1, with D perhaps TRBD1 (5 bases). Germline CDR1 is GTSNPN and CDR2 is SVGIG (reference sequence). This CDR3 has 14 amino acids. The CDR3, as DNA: TGTGCTGAGGGGCGGGATCCGGGCGGCACTGAAGCTTTCTTT. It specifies CAEGRDPGGTEAFF.

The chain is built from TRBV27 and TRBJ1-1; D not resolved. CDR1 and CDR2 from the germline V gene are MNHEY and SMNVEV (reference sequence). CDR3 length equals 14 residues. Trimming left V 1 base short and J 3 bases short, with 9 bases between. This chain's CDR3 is CASSLWSTDTEAFF. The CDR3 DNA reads TGTGCCAGCAGTTTATGGTCCACCGACACTGAAGCTTTCTTT.

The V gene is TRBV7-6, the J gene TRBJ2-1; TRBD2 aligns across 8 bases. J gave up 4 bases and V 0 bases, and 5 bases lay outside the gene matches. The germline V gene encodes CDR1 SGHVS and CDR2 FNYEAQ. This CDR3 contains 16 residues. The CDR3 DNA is TGTGCCAGCAGCTTAGCGTTAGCGGGACCGTACAATGAGCAGTTCTTC. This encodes CASSLALAGPYNEQFF.